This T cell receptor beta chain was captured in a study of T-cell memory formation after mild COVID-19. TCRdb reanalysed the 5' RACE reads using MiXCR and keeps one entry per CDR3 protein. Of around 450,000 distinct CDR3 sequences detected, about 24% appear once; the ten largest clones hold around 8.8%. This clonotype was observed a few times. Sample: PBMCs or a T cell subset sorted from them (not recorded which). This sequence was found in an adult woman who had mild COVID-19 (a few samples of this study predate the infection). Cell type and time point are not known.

The CDR3 DNA follows: TGTGCCAGCAGCCTGGGACTAGCGGGACTAGCCAAAAACATTCAGTACTTC. Its translation: CASSLGLAGLAKNIQYF. The V gene is TRBV12-3 or TRBV12-4, the J gene TRBJ2-4, with 13 bases lining up with TRBD2. The CDR3 extends over 17 amino acids. The V segment lost 6 bases and the J segment 0 bases; nucleotides outside the gene matches: 5.